This T cell receptor (beta chain) is drawn from a study of CD8+ T cells in alopecia areata. At the level of the study: Among treated patients, oral tofacitinib was administered at 5 to 10 mg twice daily. A 6-month period off drug followed tofacitinib, which lasted 6 to 18 months. Study conclusions and caveats: Uncertainty about whether baseline CD8+ expansion is linked to response remains, with one nonresponder.

Specified treatment: oral pan-JAK inhibitor, 5-10 mg twice daily. Sequencing used cDNA as its template, made by extracting RNA and reverse transcribing it. The method was immunoSEQ multiplex PCR; TCRdb's version includes in-frame clones alone and lacks a portion of them. Seen here are under 150,000 clones, 82% observed once, and the top ten hold 25%. From germline, CDR1 is MNHNY and CDR2 SVGAGI (reference sequence). Trimming took off 6 bases at V and 0 bases at J, with 17 bases between the two ends. This CDR3 contains 16 residues. A word on this clone: Its cognate antigen is unknown.

The chain is built from TRBV6-6 and TRBJ2-5, with D tentatively TRBD1 or TRBD2 (5 bases each). The sequencing here drew on CD8+ T cells sorted from blood, taken at week 4, from a patient treated with tofacitinib. The origin of this receptor is a human donor with alopecia areata. The DNA of the CDR3 is TGTGCCAGCAGCCCCGGGGCAGGCTATGACCAAGAGACCCAGTACTTC. This translates into CASSPGAGYDQETQYF.